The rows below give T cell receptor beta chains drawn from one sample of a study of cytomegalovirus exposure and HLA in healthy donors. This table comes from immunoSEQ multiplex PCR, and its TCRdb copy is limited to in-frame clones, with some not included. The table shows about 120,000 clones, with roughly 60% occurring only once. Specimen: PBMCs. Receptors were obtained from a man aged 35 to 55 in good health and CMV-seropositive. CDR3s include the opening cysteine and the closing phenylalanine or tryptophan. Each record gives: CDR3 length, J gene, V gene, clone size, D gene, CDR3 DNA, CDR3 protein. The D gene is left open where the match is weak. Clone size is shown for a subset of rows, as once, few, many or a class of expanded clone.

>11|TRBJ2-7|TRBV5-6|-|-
TGTGCCAGCAGCTTACAGCTCGAGCAGTACTTC
CASSLQLEQYF
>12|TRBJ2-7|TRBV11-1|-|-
TGTGCCAGCAGCTTGTTCAGTTTCGAGCAGTACTTC
CASSLFSFEQYF
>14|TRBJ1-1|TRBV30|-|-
TGTGCCTGGATCCGACAGGCCCTGAACACTGAAGCTTTCTTT
CAWIRQALNTEAFF
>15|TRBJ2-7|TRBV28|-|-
TGTGCCAGCAGCTTGCCCCGCGTAAGAACTAGTGAGCAGTACTTC
CASSLPRVRTSEQYF
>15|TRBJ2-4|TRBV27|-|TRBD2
TGTGCCAGCAGCGCTCGGGGGGTAGCCAAAAACATTCAGTACTTC
CASSARGVAKNIQYF
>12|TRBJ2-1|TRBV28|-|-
TGTGCCAGCAAACAGGGTGGGAATGAGCAGTTCTTC
CASKQGGNEQFF
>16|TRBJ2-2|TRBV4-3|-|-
TGCGCCAGCAGCCAACTACTGGGCAAGTCCACCGGGGAGCTGTTTTTT
CASSQLLGKSTGELFF
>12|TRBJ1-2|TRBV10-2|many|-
TGCGCCAGCAGTCCCCAGGGCGATGGCTACACCTTC
CASSPQGDGYTF
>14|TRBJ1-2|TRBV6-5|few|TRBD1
TGTGCCAGCAGTTACGCCGGGACAGACTATGGCTACACCTTC
CASSYAGTDYGYTF
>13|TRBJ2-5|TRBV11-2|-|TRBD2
TGTGCCAGCCTATTCGGGGGGGAAGAGACCCAGTACTTC
CASLFGGEETQYF
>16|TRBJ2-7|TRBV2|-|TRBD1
TGTGCCAGCAGTCTTCTGGGGGGACAGGGGGCCTACGAGCAGTACTTC
CASSLLGGQGAYEQYF